Listed below are T cell receptor beta chains from one sample, sequenced in a study of T cells in Graves' hyperthyroidism and ophthalmopathy. MiXCR, run by TCRdb on the multiplex PCR reads, gives a single entry per CDR3 protein. The table records under 700,000 distinct CDR3 sequences, 15% to 20% of them present only once. The specimen was blood. The receptors were gathered from a woman in her late teens or twenties with Graves' hyperthyroidism. CDR3s include the opening cysteine and the closing phenylalanine or tryptophan. The D gene is left open where the match is weak. Clone size appears in some rows only: once, few, many, or a class for an expanded clone.

>TRBV19|few|TRBD2|TRBJ2-7
TGTGCCAGTAGCAGACTAGCGGAGGGCTCCTACGAGCAGTACTTC
CASSRLAEGSYEQYF
>TRBV6-1|-|TRBD2|TRBJ2-3
TGTGCCAGCAGTGAGCTAGCGGGAGTACCCGATACGCAGTATTTT
CASSELAGVPDTQYF
>TRBV20-1|few|-|TRBJ1-1
TGCAGTGCTATTAACCCGCGGCCCGCTGAAGCTTTCTTT
CSAINPRPAEAFF
>TRBV4-1|few|-|TRBJ2-4
TGCGCCAGCAGCCAAGGAGGGGGGAAGGGGACCAAAAACATTCAGTACTTC
CASSQGGGKGTKNIQYF
>TRBV10-2|many|-|TRBJ2-3
TGCGCCAGCATCGGGACTCAAAGGAGGAATACGCAGTATTTT
CASIGTQRRNTQYF
>TRBV7-9|-|-|TRBJ1-2
TGTGCCAGCAGCTTGGGGACGGATGGCTACACCTTC
CASSLGTDGYTF
>TRBV20-1|many|-|TRBJ1-2
TGCAGTGCTACTGGGGGGGCTAACTATGGCTACACCTTC
CSATGGANYGYTF
>TRBV18|once|TRBD2|TRBJ2-7
TGTGCCAGCTCACCGGGTAGCGGGGAAGAGCAGTACTTC
CASSPGSGEEQYF
>TRBV7-2|many|TRBD1|TRBJ2-7
TGTGCCAGCAGCTTACGGGACAGGGGGCACTACGAGCAGTACTTC
CASSLRDRGHYEQYF
>TRBV12-3/TRBV12-4|-|-|TRBJ1-2
TGTGCCAGCACCTGGGGGGGAAGCTATGGCTACACCTTC
CASTWGGSYGYTF
>TRBV6-1|many|TRBD1|TRBJ2-2
TGTGCCAGCAGAGGAACAGGGGGACGGACCGGGGAGCTGTTTTTT
CASRGTGGRTGELFF
>TRBV6-1|many|TRBD2|TRBJ2-1
TGTGCCAGCAGTGGCGTAGCGGGAGCTTACAATGAGCAGTTCTTC
CASSGVAGAYNEQFF
>TRBV20-1|few|-|TRBJ1-6
TGCAGTGCTGTGGACAGAAGCTCCTATAATTCACCCCTCCACTTT
CSAVDRSSYNSPLHF
>TRBV13|few|-|TRBJ2-5
TGTGCCAGCAGCTTGATTCGGGTCGGGGAGACCCAGTACTTC
CASSLIRVGETQYF
>TRBV20-1|many|-|TRBJ1-6
TGCAGTGCAACCCCAGGGGAGGGCGTTTCACCCCTCCACTTT
CSATPGEGVSPLHF
>TRBV20-1|-|TRBD1|TRBJ2-7
TGCAGTGCTAGATCACACAGGGGGCGGGACGAGCAGTACTTC
CSARSHRGRDEQYF
>TRBV5-6|-|-|TRBJ1-2
TGTGCCAGCAGCTTGGAGGCAGGGATGAGTGGCTACACCTTC
CASSLEAGMSGYTF
>TRBV25-1|few|-|TRBJ1-6
TGTGCCAGCAGTGATTGGAAGAGCAATTCACCCCTCCACTTT
CASSDWKSNSPLHF
>TRBV20-1|many|TRBD2|TRBJ2-7
TGCAGTGCTTCCTGGACTAGCGGGACCTACGAGCAGTACTTC
CSASWTSGTYEQYF
>TRBV6-2/TRBV6-3|few|-|TRBJ2-1
TGTGCCAGCAGTTACACTGATGAGCAGTTCTTC
CASSYTDEQFF
>TRBV10-3|-|TRBD2|TRBJ2-1
TGTGCCATCAATCCTAGCGGCACCTCCGTTTTCAATGAGCAGTTCTTC
CAINPSGTSVFNEQFF
>TRBV12-3/TRBV12-4|few|-|TRBJ2-5
TGTGCCAGCAGTTCGGCAGAGACCCAGTACTTC
CASSSAETQYF
>TRBV11-1|few|-|TRBJ2-5
TGTGCCAGCAGCTGGAGCGGGCTGCAAGGGACCCAGTACTTC
CASSWSGLQGTQYF
>TRBV3-1|many|TRBD2|TRBJ2-7
TGTGCCAGCAGCCAAGACCGCGGGAGGGGTCTACGAGGGCAGTACTTC
CASSQDRGRGLRGQYF
>TRBV30|-|-|TRBJ2-3
TGTGCCTGGAGTGTACTTGCGGGATTCACAGATACGCAGTATTTT
CAWSVLAGFTDTQYF
>TRBV5-1|-|-|TRBJ2-1
TGCGCCAGCAGCTTGGGCATCAGCGAGGGTGAGCAGTTCTTC
CASSLGISEGEQFF
>TRBV27|-|-|TRBJ2-5
TGTGCCAGCAGTTTCGCCAGACAAGAGACCCAGTACTTC
CASSFARQETQYF
>TRBV6-1|few|TRBD1|TRBJ2-2
TGTGCCAGCACCCCGGGACAGGGGTACACCGGGGAGCTGTTTTTT
CASTPGQGYTGELFF
>TRBV5-6|-|TRBD2|TRBJ2-5
TGTGCCAGCAGCTTTTCAGCGGGAGAAGAGACCCAGTACTTC
CASSFSAGEETQYF
>TRBV12-5|many|TRBD2|TRBJ2-1
TGTGCTAGTGGTTTGGTACTAGGGCGGGAGGGCGGCAATGAGCAGTTCTTC
CASGLVLGREGGNEQFF
>TRBV20-1|few|-|TRBJ2-5
TGCAGTGCCAGCCGGGGGCCCCAAGAGACCCAGTACTTC
CSASRGPQETQYF
>TRBV6-7|-|TRBD2|TRBJ2-5
TGTGCCAGCAATTACTCAATAGCGGGAGGGCCAGAGACCCAGTACTTC
CASNYSIAGGPETQYF
>TRBV6-1|-|-|TRBJ1-3
TGTGCCTCGAGAAGAGGAGGCTCTGGAAACACCATATATTTT
CASRRGGSGNTIYF
>TRBV19|few|-|TRBJ2-2
TGTGCCAGTAGTATTTTTGCGGCAATGAACACCGGGGAGCTGTTTTTT
CASSIFAAMNTGELFF
>TRBV6-1|-|-|TRBJ1-5
TGTGCCAGCAGGGATGGACTAGCGGGGGGGGCACCTAGCACAGATACGCAGCATTTT
CASRDGLAGGAPSTDTQHF
>TRBV27|many|-|TRBJ2-7
TGTGCCAGCAGTCCCTACCGAGGATCAGGGTACCGGCTCTACGAGCAGTACTTC
CASSPYRGSGYRLYEQYF
>TRBV20-1|many|-|TRBJ2-2
TGCAGTGCGCGCAGGGTGGTCGGGGAGCTGTTTTTT
CSARRVVGELFF
>TRBV4-1|-|-|TRBJ2-7
TGCGCCAGCAGCCAGGCGAGTTCCTCTGTTCTCTACGAGCAGTACTTC
CASSQASSSVLYEQYF
>TRBV29-1|-|TRBD2|TRBJ2-7
TGCAGCGTCTCACTAGCGGGAGGGTCCTACGAGCAGTACTTC
CSVSLAGGSYEQYF
>TRBV4-1|few|TRBD1|TRBJ2-7
TGCGCCAGCAGCCAAGATGGGGGGACAGGGAGGTACGAGCAGTACTTC
CASSQDGGTGRYEQYF
>TRBV11-2|few|TRBD1|TRBJ2-7
TGTGCCAGCAGCTTAGGACAGGGGGCATTTTCCTACGAGCAGTACTTC
CASSLGQGAFSYEQYF
>TRBV11-3|-|-|TRBJ2-5
TGTGCCAGCAGCGCCCCAGGATTGGAGAGAAAGTACTTC
CASSAPGLERKYF
>TRBV20-1|many|TRBD1|TRBJ2-7
TGCAGTGCTGCCGGAACAGGGGGCTTCCTAGGGGAGCAGTACTTC
CSAAGTGGFLGEQYF
>TRBV7-2|many|-|TRBJ2-1
TGTGCCAGCACCCGAAATTGGGGGGGGGGCGATGAGCAGTTCTTC
CASTRNWGGGDEQFF
>TRBV3-1|few|TRBD1|TRBJ2-1
TGTGCCAGCAGCTCCCAGGGGGTGAATGAGCAGTTCTTC
CASSSQGVNEQFF
>TRBV20-1|-|-|TRBJ2-7
TGCAGTGCTAGAGGGGCAGGGGAGCAGTACTTC
CSARGAGEQYF
>TRBV27|-|-|TRBJ2-2
TGTGCCAGCAGGACGTCGAACACCGGGGAGCTGTTTTTT
CASRTSNTGELFF
>TRBV10-3|many|-|TRBJ1-1
TGTGCCATCAGTGAGTCGGGGGGGAGGACTGAAGCTTTCTTT
CAISESGGRTEAFF
>TRBV3-1|many|-|TRBJ2-1
TGTGCCAGCAGCCAACAAAGGAACAATGAGCAGTTCTTC
CASSQQRNNEQFF
>TRBV28|many|TRBD2|TRBJ2-3
TGTGCCAGCAGCACCATATCCAAGACTAGCGGGAGCACTAACACAGATACGCAGTATTTT
CASSTISKTSGSTNTDTQYF
>TRBV13|few|TRBD1|TRBJ2-1
TGTGCCAGCAGCTTTACCACAGGGGAGTACAATGAGCAGTTCTTC
CASSFTTGEYNEQFF
>TRBV11-2|once|TRBD2|TRBJ2-1
TGTGCCAGCAGCTTAGATCGCGGACTAGCGGGAGGGCCAGGTGAGCAGTTCTTC
CASSLDRGLAGGPGEQFF
>TRBV24-1|few|TRBD2|TRBJ2-2
TGTGCCACCAGTAGGGCGGGAGGTAACACCGGGGAGCTGTTTTTT
CATSRAGGNTGELFF
>TRBV9|many|-|TRBJ1-2
TGTGCCAGCAGCGTAGGAAGGGGACCGAAGCCCGCCTATGGCTACACCTTC
CASSVGRGPKPAYGYTF
>TRBV27|few|-|TRBJ2-2
TGTGCCAGCAGTTTGCTCCTCCCAGGGAACACCGGGGAGCTGTTTTTT
CASSLLLPGNTGELFF
>TRBV11-3|many|TRBD2|TRBJ2-1
TGTGCCAGCAGCTTCAGCGGGGGGGCCTTAAATGAGCAGTTCTTC
CASSFSGGALNEQFF
>TRBV20-1|-|-|TRBJ2-7
TGCAGTGCCGGGTCGGGGTCCTACGAGCAGTACTTC
CSAGSGSYEQYF
>TRBV7-3|many|-|TRBJ2-2
TGTGCCAGCAGCTTAATCCCAGGGACTCCCGGGGAGCTGTTTTTT
CASSLIPGTPGELFF
>TRBV18|many|TRBD1|TRBJ1-1
TGTGCCAGCTCACCACGGACAGGGGAAGCTTTCTTT
CASSPRTGEAFF
>TRBV28|many|-|TRBJ1-1
TGTGCCAGCAGTTTATCGGTCACTGAAGCTTTCTTT
CASSLSVTEAFF